The 20 T cell receptor beta chains below were found in one sample sequenced in a study of patients and donors after allogeneic stem cell transplantation. MiXCR, applied by TCRdb to the RT-PCR reads, yields one record per CDR3 protein. Of hundreds of thousands of distinct CDR3 sequences listed, 15% to 20% are singletons. The sample comprised blood, either unsorted or a sorted T cell fraction (not recorded which). The receptors shown here come from a human donor who was either an allogeneic HSCT recipient or a stem cell or donor lymphocyte infusion donor (not recorded which). It is not recorded whose cells these are; they may come from a transplant donor.

Turning to this clonotype: A much more abundant neighbour one base away suggests this may be a read error. In nucleotides, the CDR3 is TGTGCCACCAGTTACTACAATGAGCAGTTCTTC. Amino acid sequence: CATSYYNEQFF. The genes are TRBV24-1 and TRBJ2-1, with unresolved D. The CDR3 extends over 11 amino acids. V was pared by 6 bases and J by 3 bases, with 2 bases between. Per germline, CDR1 KGHDR and CDR2 SFDVKD.

The V and J genes are TRBV5-6 and TRBJ2-3; D not resolved. The CDR3 sequence is 14 residues long. Deletions cut 3 bases from V and 2 bases from J, with 10 bases between. Looked up from germline, CDR1 is SGHDT and CDR2 is YYEEEE. The DNA of the CDR3 is TGTGCCAGCAGCTCCACGGTCTTCACAGATACGCAGTATTTT. Its protein product is CASSSTVFTDTQYF.

Many counts were recorded for this clonotype. The chain couples TRBV7-6 to TRBJ1-3; 10 bases are shared with TRBD1. Germline-derived CDR1 and CDR2 are SGHVS and FNYEAQ. J was trimmed by 0 bases and V by 3 bases; bases with no gene match: 2. The CDR3 spans 16 residues. The CDR3 DNA is TGTGCCAGCAGCTTGGGGACAGGGGTCTCTGGAAACACCATATATTTT. Translating it yields CASSLGTGVSGNTIYF.

This clonotype was counted only a few times. The chain combines TRBV3-1 with TRBJ2-3; no definite D call. Trimming left V 5 bases short and J 5 bases short, with 14 bases between. The length of the CDR3 is 14 residues. Germline CDR1 is LGHDT and CDR2 is YNNKEL (reference sequence). This CDR3 is CASSARSWGDTQYF. The CDR3 nucleotides read TGTGCCAGCAGCGCCCGATCATGGGGAGATACGCAGTATTTT.

The sample holds a few counts of this clonotype. DNA of the CDR3: TGTGCCAGCTCACCCCTGGGAGGGAACACTGAAGCTTTCTTT. Protein: CASSPLGGNTEAFF. The gene calls are TRBV18 and TRBJ1-1; no definite D call. CDR1 KGHSH and CDR2 LQKENI come from the germline V gene. The V end lost 3 bases, the J end lost 1 base, and 9 bases lay between the germline ends. There are 14 residues in the CDR3.

The J gene is TRBJ2-2, the V gene TRBV7-9, with a tentative D call TRBD1 (5 bases). Germline CDR1 SEHNR, CDR2 FQNEAQ (reference sequence). V lost 3 bases, J lost 3 bases, and 11 bases lay in between. The CDR3 has 15 residues. This chain's CDR3 is CASSFISTDTGELFF. CDR3 bases: TGTGCCAGCAGCTTTATCTCGACAGACACCGGGGAGCTGTTTTTT.

This clonotype has more than one count but fewer than ten. This rearrangement joins TRBV6-6 to TRBJ2-3; the D is unclear. The V gene lost 2 bases and the J gene lost 3 bases, with 6 bases spanning the gap. This CDR3 region has 13 residues. Per germline, CDR1 MNHNY and CDR2 SVGAGI (reference sequence). The CDR3 coding sequence is TGTGCCAGCAGTTACCCACGTACAGATACGCAGTATTTT. Its translation: CASSYPRTDTQYF.

In this sample, this clonotype turned up a few times. The rearrangement uses TRBV7-9 and TRBJ2-1; D tentatively reads TRBD1 or TRBD2 (5 bases each). CDR1 and CDR2 from the germline V gene are SEHNR and FQNEAQ (reference sequence). CDR3 size: 13 residues. V was trimmed by 3 bases and J by 6 bases, leaving 9 bases between them. The DNA for the CDR3 is TGTGCCAGCAGCTTCGGGACGGCCAATGAGCAGTTCTTC. Its translation is CASSFGTANEQFF. Full variable domain (missing parts from reference TRBV7-9 and TRBJ2-1): DTGVSQNPRHKITKRGQNVTFRCDPISEHNRLYWYRQTLGQGPEFLTYFQNEAQLEKSRLLSDRFSAERPKGSFSTLEIQRTEQGDSAMYLCASSFGTANEQFFGPGTRLTVL.

The chain is built from TRBV11-2 and TRBJ1-1; the match to TRBD1 covers 8 bases. The CDR3 loop spans 14 amino acids. V lost 2 bases and J lost 7; bases outside the gene matches: 6. From germline, CDR1 is SGHAT and CDR2 FQNNGV. This CDR3 reads CASSLTGTGSEAFF. The CDR3 region has the DNA TGTGCCAGCAGCTTAACCGGGACAGGAAGTGAAGCTTTCTTT.

This clonotype was seen repeatedly, ten times or more. The CDR3 bases are TGTGCCAGCAGCCAAAGGCCTAGCGGGGTAAACAATGAGCAGTTCTTC. Translating gives CASSQRPSGVNNEQFF. V gene TRBV12-3 or TRBV12-4 combines with J gene TRBJ2-1; 9 nucleotides match TRBD2. The CDR3 length is 16 residues. V lost 6 bases and J lost 5; bases outside the gene matches: 11.

CDR3 coding DNA: TGTGCCAGCACCCAAACTAGAGCCTACGAGCAGTACTTC. It codes for CASTQTRAYEQYF. The chain recombines TRBV11-2 with TRBJ2-7; perhaps TRBD2 as D (5 bases). This CDR3 contains 13 residues. V gave up 7 bases and J gave up 2 bases, with 12 bases separating them. CDR1 and CDR2 (germline): SGHAT, FQNNGV.

This clonotype was seen at least ten times. The J gene is TRBJ2-4, the V gene TRBV20-1; either TRBD1 or TRBD2 may fit D (5 bases each). CDR3 length equals 14 residues. CDR1 and CDR2 (germline): DFQATT, SNEGSKA (reference sequence). V lost 5 bases to trimming and J lost 0 bases, with 11 bases between them. The CDR3: CSAGDLGAKNIQYF. CDR3 bases: TGCAGTGCTGGGGACCTCGGAGCCAAAAACATTCAGTACTTC.

This clonotype was seen more than once but under ten times. The chain is built from TRBV6-1 and TRBJ2-2, with 7 bases lining up with TRBD2. Per germline, CDR1 MNHNS and CDR2 SASEGT. V shed 6 bases, J shed 5 bases, and the junction held 9 bases outside the gene matches. The CDR3 totals 15 residues. The DNA of the CDR3 is TGTGCCAGCAGGCGGGGGACTACTCATACCGGGGAGCTGTTTTTT. Residues: CASRRGTTHTGELFF.

The genes are TRBV20-1 and TRBJ2-5; D unresolved. V lost 5 bases and J 4 bases, leaving 8 bases between the germline ends. The CDR3 totals 11 residues. CDR1 and CDR2 from the germline V gene are DFQATT and SNEGSKA (reference sequence). The CDR3 DNA reads as TGCAGTGCTGCCCAAACAGAGACCCAGTACTTC. This gives the protein CSAAQTETQYF.

This chain uses TRBV6-2 or TRBV6-3 with TRBJ1-3; D ambiguous. The V end lost 4 bases, the J end lost 2 bases, and 12 bases lay between the germline ends. The germline CDR1 and CDR2 sequences are MNHEY and SVGEGT. This CDR3 has 15 amino acids. Here the CDR3 reads CASSWTDSPGNTIYF. The CDR3, as DNA: TGTGCCAGCAGTTGGACGGATTCTCCTGGAAACACCATATATTTT.

CDR3 DNA: TGCAGTGCTAGAGATGGGCTAGCGGGATACCATGAGCAGTTCTTC. This translates into CSARDGLAGYHEQFF. This sequence joins TRBV20-1 and TRBJ2-1; 9 bases align to TRBD2. V was pared by 0 bases and J by 8 bases, with 8 bases of the junction left unmatched. Germline V gives CDR1 DFQATT, CDR2 SNEGSKA (reference sequence). This CDR3 contains 15 residues.

This clonotype was counted only a few times. The chain links TRBV10-3 to TRBJ1-5, with no clear D. This CDR3 region has 12 residues. The germline CDR1 and CDR2 sequences are ENHRY and SYGVKD. The V and J ends lost 0 bases and 3 bases respectively, with 0 bases between them. The DNA for the CDR3 is TGTGCCATCAGTGAGTCCAATCAGCCCCAGCATTTT. This encodes CAISESNQPQHF.

This clonotype appeared a few times. This rearrangement joins TRBV7-3 to TRBJ2-7; D is ambiguous. CDR3 length: 13 residues. Looked up from germline, CDR1 is SGHTA and CDR2 is FQGTGA. Trimming removed 5 bases from V and 4 bases from J, with 12 bases in between. The CDR3 DNA is TGTGCCAGCAGCCTCTTTGCAGGTTACGAGCAGTACTTC. This encodes CASSLFAGYEQYF. Filled out from reference TRBV7-3 and TRBJ2-7, the complete variable domain reads GAGVSQTPSNKVTEKGKYVELRCDPISGHTALYWYRQSLGQGPEFLIYFQGTGAADDSGLPNDRFFAVRPEGSVSTLKIQRTERGDSAVYLCASSLFAGYEQYFGPGTRLTVT.

This chain links TRBV20-1 with TRBJ2-1; D remains ambiguous. The ends were cut back, 5 bases at V and 6 bases at J, with 8 bases in the middle. The germline CDR1 and CDR2 sequences are DFQATT and SNEGSKA (reference sequence). This CDR3 comprises 11 residues. The DNA for the CDR3 is TGCAGTGCTTCGACTTTCAATGAGCAGTTCTTC. Translation gives CSASTFNEQFF.

This clonotype came up a few times. This CDR3 reads CATSRDHGTRVETQYF. The CDR3 nucleotides are TGTGCCACCAGCAGAGATCACGGGACTAGAGTAGAGACCCAGTACTTC. The chain employs TRBV15 and TRBJ2-5, with 8 bases identical to TRBD2. The V and J ends lost 0 bases and 4 bases, in that order; junction bases with no gene match: 7. The CDR3 length is 16 residues. Germline V gene sequence: CDR1 LNHNV, CDR2 YYDKDF (reference sequence).